This T cell receptor beta chain was obtained from a study of identical twins. Study-level results: Monozygotic twin pairs showed more out-of-frame TCR alpha sharing than models estimated.

Unique molecular identifiers were present on cDNA, and template switching added a universal primer site. TCRdb reprocessed the 5' RACE reads with MiXCR, giving one entry per CDR3 protein. The table shows about 660,000 distinct CDR3 sequences, with approximately 9% occurring only once. This clonotype was picked up a small number of times. The antigen is unknown. This same sample was also taken into another study, of yellow fever vaccine responses in identical twins.

The material sequenced was PBMCs. The source of this sequence is a woman under 30 in good health.

CDR3 protein: CASSSIAGAADTQYF. The CDR3 DNA sequence: TGTGCCAGCAGCTCAATAGCGGGAGCGGCAGATACGCAGTATTTT. The rearrangement joins TRBV7-2 to TRBJ2-3; TRBD2 aligns across 9 bases. CDR1 SGHTA and CDR2 FQGNSA come from the germline V gene. V lost 4 bases, J lost 4 bases, and 6 bases stayed unmatched. There are 15 residues in the CDR3. The entire variable domain, with the rest obtained from reference TRBV7-2 and TRBJ2-3, is as follows: GAGVSQSPSNKVTEKGKDVELRCDPISGHTALYWYRQSLGQGLEFLIYFQGNSAPDKSGLPSDRFSAERTGGSVSTLTIQRTQQEDSAVYLCASSSIAGAADTQYFGPGTRLTVL.